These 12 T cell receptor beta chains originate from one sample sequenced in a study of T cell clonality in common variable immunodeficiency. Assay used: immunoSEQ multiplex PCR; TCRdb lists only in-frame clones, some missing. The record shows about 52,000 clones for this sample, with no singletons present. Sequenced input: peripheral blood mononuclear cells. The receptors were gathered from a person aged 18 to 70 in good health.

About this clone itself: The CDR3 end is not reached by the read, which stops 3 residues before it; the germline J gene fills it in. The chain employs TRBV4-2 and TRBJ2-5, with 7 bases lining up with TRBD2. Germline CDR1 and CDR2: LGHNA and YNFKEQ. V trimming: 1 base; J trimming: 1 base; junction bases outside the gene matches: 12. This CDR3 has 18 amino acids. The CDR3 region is CASSQAPWRERVQETQYF. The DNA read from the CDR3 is TGTGCCAGCAGCCAAGCCCCTTGGCGGGAGAGGGTCCAAGAGACC.

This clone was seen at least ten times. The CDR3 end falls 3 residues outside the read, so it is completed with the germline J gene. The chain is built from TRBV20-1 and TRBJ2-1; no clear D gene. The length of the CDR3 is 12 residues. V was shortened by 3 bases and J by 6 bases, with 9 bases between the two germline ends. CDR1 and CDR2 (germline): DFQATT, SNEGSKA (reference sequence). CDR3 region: CSASDLLNEQFF. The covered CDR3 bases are TGCAGTGCTAGCGATCTACTCAATGAG.

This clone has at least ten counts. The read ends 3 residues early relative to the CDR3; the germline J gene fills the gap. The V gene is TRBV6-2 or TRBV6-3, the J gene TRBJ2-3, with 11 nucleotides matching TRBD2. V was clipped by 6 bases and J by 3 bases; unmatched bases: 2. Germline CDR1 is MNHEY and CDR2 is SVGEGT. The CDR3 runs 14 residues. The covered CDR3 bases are TGTGCCAGCAGATCTAGCGGGGGGACAGATACG. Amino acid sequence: CASRSSGGTDT. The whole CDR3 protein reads CASRSSGGTDTQYF.

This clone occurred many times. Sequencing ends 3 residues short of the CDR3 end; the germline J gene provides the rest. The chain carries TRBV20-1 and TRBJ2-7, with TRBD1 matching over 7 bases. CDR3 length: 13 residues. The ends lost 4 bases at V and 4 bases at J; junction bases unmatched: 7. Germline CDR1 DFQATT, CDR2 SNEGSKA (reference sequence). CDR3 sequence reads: CSAKGASPYEQYF. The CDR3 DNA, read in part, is TGCAGTGCTAAGGGGGCATCTCCTTACGAG.

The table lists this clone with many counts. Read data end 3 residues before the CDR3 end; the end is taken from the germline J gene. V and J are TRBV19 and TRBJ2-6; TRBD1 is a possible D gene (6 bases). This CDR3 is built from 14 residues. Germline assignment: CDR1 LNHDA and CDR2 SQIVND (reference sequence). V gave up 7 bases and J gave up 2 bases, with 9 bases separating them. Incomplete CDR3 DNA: TGTGCCAGTACGACAGGAGCTGGGGCCAACGTC. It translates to CASTTGAGANV. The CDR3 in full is CASTTGAGANVLTF.

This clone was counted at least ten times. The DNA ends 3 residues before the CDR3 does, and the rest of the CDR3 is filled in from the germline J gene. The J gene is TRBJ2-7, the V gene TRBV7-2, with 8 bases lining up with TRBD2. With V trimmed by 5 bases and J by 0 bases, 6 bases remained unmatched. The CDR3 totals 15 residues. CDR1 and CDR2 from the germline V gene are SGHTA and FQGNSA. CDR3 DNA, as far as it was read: TGTGCCAGCAGCGCAATAGCGGGGTACTCCTACGAG. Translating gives CASSAIAGYSYE. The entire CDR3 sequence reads CASSAIAGYSYEQYF.

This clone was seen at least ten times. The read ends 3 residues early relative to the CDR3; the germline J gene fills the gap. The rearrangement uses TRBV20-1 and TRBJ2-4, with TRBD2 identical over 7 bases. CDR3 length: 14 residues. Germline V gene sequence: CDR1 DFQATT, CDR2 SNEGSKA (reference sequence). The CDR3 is CSARDSRLAVAQYF. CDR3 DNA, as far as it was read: TGCAGTGCTAGAGACTCGAGACTAGCCGTCGCT.

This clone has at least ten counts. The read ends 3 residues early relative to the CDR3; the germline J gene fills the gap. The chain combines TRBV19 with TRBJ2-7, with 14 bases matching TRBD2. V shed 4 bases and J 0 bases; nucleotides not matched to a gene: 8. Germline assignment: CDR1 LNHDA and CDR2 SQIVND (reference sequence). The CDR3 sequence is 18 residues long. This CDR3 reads CASSKGGGLAGVSYEQYF. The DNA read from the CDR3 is TGTGCCAGTAGTAAGGGCGGGGGACTAGCGGGAGTCTCCTACGAG.

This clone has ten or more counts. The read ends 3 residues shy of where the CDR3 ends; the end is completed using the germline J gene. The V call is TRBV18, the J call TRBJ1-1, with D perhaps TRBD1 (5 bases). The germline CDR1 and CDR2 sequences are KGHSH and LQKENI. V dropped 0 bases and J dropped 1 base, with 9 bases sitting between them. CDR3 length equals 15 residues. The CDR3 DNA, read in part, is TGTGCCAGCTCACCACCAAGGGGCGCGAACACTGAA. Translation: CASSPPRGANTE. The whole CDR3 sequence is CASSPPRGANTEAFF.

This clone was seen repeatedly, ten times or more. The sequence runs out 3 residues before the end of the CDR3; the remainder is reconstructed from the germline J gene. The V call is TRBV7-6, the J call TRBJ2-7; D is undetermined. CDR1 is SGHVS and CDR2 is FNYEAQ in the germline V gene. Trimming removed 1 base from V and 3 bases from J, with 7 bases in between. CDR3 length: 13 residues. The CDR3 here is CASSLGIVYEQYF. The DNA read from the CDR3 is TGTGCCAGCAGCTTAGGTATAGTCTACGAG.

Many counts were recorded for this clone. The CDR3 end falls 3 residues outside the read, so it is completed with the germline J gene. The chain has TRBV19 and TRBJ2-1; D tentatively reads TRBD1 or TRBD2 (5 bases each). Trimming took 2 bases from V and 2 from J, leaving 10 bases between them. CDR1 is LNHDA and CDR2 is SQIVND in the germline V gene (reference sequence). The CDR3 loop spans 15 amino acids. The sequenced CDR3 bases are TGTGCCAGTAGTATACAGGGAGCCACCTACAATGAG. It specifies CASSIQGATYNE. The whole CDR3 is CASSIQGATYNEQFF.

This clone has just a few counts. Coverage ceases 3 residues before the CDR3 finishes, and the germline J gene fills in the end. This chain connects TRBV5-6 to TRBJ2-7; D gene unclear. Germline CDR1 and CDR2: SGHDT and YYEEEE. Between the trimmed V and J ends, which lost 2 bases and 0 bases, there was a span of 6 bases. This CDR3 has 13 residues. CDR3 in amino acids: CASSLFSSYEQYF. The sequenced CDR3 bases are TGTGCCAGCAGCTTATTCAGCTCCTACGAG.